These 12 T cell receptor beta chains were all obtained from the same sample, sequenced in a study of vaccination and CD4 T cells after COVID-19. The Oncomine TCR Beta short-read assay was applied to DNA of cultured CD4+ T cells. A single record per CDR3 protein comes from TCRdb applying MiXCR to the PCR reads. In the table there are approximately 10,000 distinct CDR3 sequences, around 75% of which are singletons. For these TCRs, the target antigens are not known. Noted treatment: approximately nine-day PBMC culture with coronavirus spike peptide pools or control peptides (ViraFEST assay). The specimen sequenced was CD4+ T cells from blood, cultured in vitro. The receptors here all came from a human donor who had recovered from COVID-19.

This clonotype was detected only a few times. The chain carries TRBV6-5 and TRBJ1-6; tentative D call: TRBD1 (6 bases). Germline V gene sequence: CDR1 MNHEY, CDR2 SVGAGI. The CDR3 runs to 12 residues. V lost 4 bases and J 9 bases, leaving 7 bases between the germline ends. As DNA, the CDR3 is TGTGCCAGCAGTTCACAGGGTTCACCCCTCCACTTT. Its translation: CASSSQGSPLHF.

The V gene is TRBV15, the J gene TRBJ2-5; 9 bases are shared with TRBD2. The CDR3 runs to 15 residues. CDR1 is LNHNV, CDR2 YYDKDF, per germline (reference sequence). Unmatched junction bases numbered 8, after V lost 5 bases and J lost 4 bases. The CDR3 DNA is TGTGCCACCAGCCCAACGGGACTAGCCTCAGAGACCCAGTACTTC. Residues: CATSPTGLASETQYF.

The chain is built from TRBV7-9 and TRBJ1-5; possible D gene TRBD1, 5 bases. Germline CDR1 SEHNR, CDR2 FQNEAQ (reference sequence). Between the trimmed V and J ends, which lost 2 bases and 2 bases, there was a span of 7 bases. The CDR3 consists of 14 residues. The CDR3 spells CASSLQGRNQPQHF. For the CDR3, the DNA is TGTGCCAGCAGCTTACAGGGACGCAATCAGCCCCAGCATTTT.

J is TRBJ2-3 and V is TRBV7-2, with D perhaps matching TRBD1 or TRBD2 (6 bases each). The length of the CDR3 is 18 residues. Germline CDR1 and CDR2: SGHTA and FQGNSA. The V end lost 4 bases, the J end lost 1 base, and 21 bases lay between the germline ends. CDR3 residues: CASSSDTRLGGRTDTQYF. As DNA, the CDR3 is TGTGCCAGCAGCTCAGATACAAGACTAGGGGGACGCACAGATACGCAGTATTTT.

This clonotype turned up a few times. This rearrangement joins TRBV7-2 to TRBJ2-3; no clear D gene. CDR3 length: 13 residues. Trimming shortened V by 1 base and J by 2 bases, and 4 bases separated the two germline ends. Per germline, CDR1 SGHTA and CDR2 FQGNSA. The CDR3 DNA follows: TGTGCCAGCAGCTTAGAGACCACAGATACGCAGTATTTT. It yields the protein CASSLETTDTQYF.

This clonotype was picked up a small number of times. The chain recombines TRBV7-2 with TRBJ1-3, with TRBD1 matching 8 bases. Trimming removed 5 bases from V and 4 bases from J; junction bases left unmatched: 10. Germline V gene lookup returns CDR1 SGHTA and CDR2 FQGNSA. This CDR3 has 16 amino acids. CDR3 region: CASSQAQGASGNTIYF. Written as DNA, the CDR3 is TGTGCCAGCAGCCAGGCCCAGGGGGCATCAGGAAACACCATATATTTT.

The chain combines TRBV21-1 with TRBJ2-6; the table assigns TRBD1, which was not confirmed against the DNA. TRBV21-1 is a pseudogene locus. The CDR3 has 20 residues. In DNA, the CDR3 is TGTGCCAGCAGCAAAGCGGGGGGCAGGGGGCTTCGGCCTGGGGCCAACGTCCTGACTTTC. Protein product: CASSKAGGRGLRPGANVLTF.

There are a few counts of this clonotype. The chain uses TRBV6-2 or TRBV6-3 and TRBJ1-5, with D uncertain. The V end lost 0 bases, the J end lost 2 bases, and 20 bases lay between the germline ends. CDR3 length equals 19 residues. CDR1 is MNHEY and CDR2 is SVGEGT in the germline V gene. CDR3 loop: CASSYSESDPLWGNQPQHF. The DNA for the CDR3 is TGTGCCAGCAGTTACTCTGAAAGCGACCCCCTTTGGGGCAATCAGCCCCAGCATTTT.

The chain joins TRBV6-1 to TRBJ2-7; TRBD1 agrees at 7 bases. This CDR3 has 18 amino acids. CDR1 and CDR2 (germline): MNHNS, SASEGT. V lost 6 bases and J lost 1; bases outside the gene matches: 18. The CDR3 DNA is TGTGCCAGCAGCTCACGACAGGGAATGAGGTCGAGGTCCTACGAGCAGTACTTC. Translating it yields CASSSRQGMRSRSYEQYF.

The chain links TRBV2 to TRBJ1-2; D might be TRBD1 (6 bases). The germline gives CDR1 SNHLY, CDR2 FYNNEI. V lost 2 bases to trimming and J lost 2 bases, with 9 bases between them. The CDR3 runs to 14 residues. The CDR3 spells CASSEIGTNYGYTF. CDR3 sequence (DNA): TGTGCCAGCAGTGAAATCGGGACAAACTATGGCTACACCTTC.

This clonotype showed up just a few times. The chain uses TRBV12-3 or TRBV12-4 and TRBJ1-2, with D possibly being TRBD1 (5 bases). The CDR3 extends over 15 amino acids. Trimming left V 5 bases short and J 5 bases short, with 18 bases between. The CDR3: CASSPRDRFGYGYTF. The CDR3, as DNA: TGTGCCAGCAGTCCCCGGGACCGATTCGGGTATGGCTACACCTTC.

In its sample, this clonotype ranks as medium-sized (0.01 to 0.1%). The chain carries TRBV7-9 and TRBJ1-5; D remains unclear. Germline V gene sequence: CDR1 SEHNR, CDR2 FQNEAQ (reference sequence). Trimming removed 0 bases at V and 5 bases at J, with 8 bases between. This CDR3 is 14 amino acids long. CDR3 coding DNA: TGTGCCAGCAGCTTAGCTACCGCAGATCAGCCCCAGCATTTT. Residues: CASSLATADQPQHF.